The 9 T cell receptor beta chains presented below share a single source sample, sequenced in a study of early T cells in non-severe SARS-CoV-2 infection. One entry per CDR3 protein, called by TCRdb with MiXCR from the 5' RACE reads. The sample holds 20,000 to 30,000 distinct CDR3 sequences, more than 3.5% seen once. Sequencing used whole blood. These receptors originate from an adult who was a healthcare worker with PCR-confirmed SARS-CoV-2 infection or an uninfected control (not recorded which).

This clonotype was detected ten times or more. The rearrangement links TRBV27 to TRBJ2-7; 7 bases map to TRBD2. J gave up 3 bases and V 2 bases, and 7 bases lay outside the gene matches. CDR3 length: 15 amino acids. Germline CDR1 reads MNHEY; CDR2 reads SMNVEV (reference sequence). CDR3 loop: CASSLGLAVIYEQYF. The CDR3 DNA reads TGTGCCAGCAGTTTAGGGCTAGCGGTTATCTACGAGCAGTACTTC.

The chain is built from TRBV5-1 and TRBJ2-1; possible D gene TRBD2, 8 bases. Germline V gene data show CDR1 as SGHRS and CDR2 as YFSETQ. V lost 0 bases and J 1 base, leaving 17 bases between the germline ends. CDR3 length: 18 amino acids. The CDR3 DNA sequence: TGCGCCAGCAGCTTGGCCGAAGGGGGCGGGAGGTCCTACAATGAGCAGTTCTTC. Its translation is CASSLAEGGGRSYNEQFF.

This clonotype appeared many times. This sequence joins TRBV6-5 and TRBJ2-5; 7 bases fit TRBD1. CDR3 length: 14 residues. V lost 6 bases to trimming and J lost 2 bases; unmatched junction nucleotides: 6. Germline V gene data show CDR1 as MNHEY and CDR2 as SVGAGI. The CDR3 nucleotides are TGTGCCAGCAGCCCGACAGGGTGGCAAGAGACCCAGTACTTC. It yields the protein CASSPTGWQETQYF.

This clonotype has a count of ten or more. The chain links TRBV6-5 to TRBJ2-1; possible D gene TRBD2, 5 bases. The CDR3 is made up of 14 amino acids. V dropped 5 bases and J dropped 5 bases, with 13 bases sitting between them. Per the germline V gene, CDR1 is MNHEY and CDR2 is SVGAGI. CDR3 amino acids: CASSPARGNNEQFF. Written as DNA, the CDR3 is TGTGCCAGCAGTCCGGCCCGGGGAAACAATGAGCAGTTCTTC.

This clonotype has ten or more counts. The rearrangement joins TRBV20-1 to TRBJ2-2; D not certain. V was clipped by 3 bases and J by 7 bases, with 9 bases between them. In germline, CDR1 is DFQATT, CDR2 SNEGSKA (reference sequence). This CDR3 contains 12 residues. The CDR3 here is CSASFYGGELFF. CDR3 coding DNA: TGCAGTGCTAGTTTTTACGGCGGGGAGCTGTTTTTT.

This clonotype was detected many times. The chain carries TRBV12-3 or TRBV12-4 and TRBJ2-2; 12 nucleotides align to TRBD1. CDR3 size: 15 residues. J gave up 6 bases and V 7 bases, and 6 bases lay outside the gene matches. The CDR3 DNA reads TGTGCCAGCACTCGAGGGACAGGGGGCCCCGGGGAGCTGTTTTTT. Amino acids: CASTRGTGGPGELFF.

This clonotype showed up many times. This chain connects TRBV4-1 to TRBJ2-1; weak D call: TRBD2 (6 bases). The CDR3 consists of 12 residues. Trimming stripped 3 bases from V and 12 bases from J, with 12 bases between. Germline CDR1 is MGHRA and CDR2 is YSYEKL. CDR3 DNA: TGCGCCAGCAGCCAGGTTAGCGGAGCGCAGTTCTTC. Translating gives CASSQVSGAQFF.

This clonotype was seen many times. V gene TRBV7-6 combines with J gene TRBJ1-4; D gene ambiguous. CDR3 size: 11 residues. The V gene's germline CDR1 is SGHVS and CDR2 FNYEAQ. Trimming took 1 base from V and 6 from J, leaving 0 bases between them. CDR3 DNA sequence: TGTGCCAGCAGCTTAGATGAAAAACTGTTTTTT. Translation: CASSLDEKLFF.

This clonotype was seen at least ten times. The V and J genes are TRBV6-1 and TRBJ2-5; weak D call: TRBD2 (5 bases). CDR3 length: 15 residues. Germline assignment: CDR1 MNHNS and CDR2 SASEGT. Between the trimmed V and J ends, which lost 1 base and 2 bases, there was a span of 11 bases. DNA for the CDR3: TGTGCCAGCAGTGAAGAGTGGCGGGTACAAGAGACCCAGTACTTC. Protein: CASSEEWRVQETQYF.